This TCR beta chain was observed in a study of CD8+ T cells in alopecia areata. The germline CDR1 and CDR2 sequences are MNHEY and SMNVEV (reference sequence). Trimming removed 3 bases from V and 0 bases from J, with 11 bases in between. This CDR3 has 15 residues. Sample treatment: oral pan-JAK inhibitor, 5-10 mg twice daily. Overall study findings and caveats: TCR sharing was clearer in mice than between patients, perhaps partly owing to patient HLA diversity.

This clone was observed a single time. Its antigen is undetermined. cDNA reverse transcribed from extracted RNA served as the sequencing template. Some clones are missing from TCRdb's copy, which holds only in-frame ones; the method was immunoSEQ multiplex PCR. The profile shows over 150,000 clones, about 53% of them singletons. The sequences come from CD8+ T cells sorted from blood, collected at week 24, from a patient treated with tofacitinib. The receptor was derived from a human donor with alopecia areata. The rearrangement links TRBV27 to TRBJ2-5, with a possible D match to TRBD2 (5 bases). The CDR3 region is CASSFGVGYQETQYF. The CDR3 coding sequence is TGTGCCAGCAGTTTCGGGGTTGGGTACCAAGAGACCCAGTACTTC.